Listed here are 23 T cell receptor beta chains from one sample, sequenced in a study of cytomegalovirus exposure and HLA in healthy donors. Researchers ran the PCR with 60 Vbeta and 13 Jbeta primers. Measured with immunoSEQ multiplex PCR; TCRdb has only the in-frame clones, and not every one. The sample lists around 150,000 clones; roughly 71% were seen once. Sequenced: PBMCs. The receptors stem from a woman aged 35 to 49 in good health and CMV-seronegative.

This chain links TRBV6-5 with TRBJ1-3; a weak D match, TRBD1 (6 bases). The CDR3 extends over 16 amino acids. V lost 0 bases and J lost 2, with 11 bases in between. CDR1 MNHEY and CDR2 SVGAGI come from the germline V gene. The CDR3 bases are TGTGCCAGCAGTTACTCGAAACACAGGGCTGGAAACACCATATATTTT. It codes for CASSYSKHRAGNTIYF.

The chain is built from TRBV6-1 and TRBJ2-3; 7 nucleotides match TRBD1. With V trimmed by 3 bases and J by 2 bases, 8 bases remained unmatched. CDR1 is MNHNS and CDR2 is SASEGT in the germline V gene. The CDR3 extends over 16 amino acids. The CDR3 DNA is TGTGCCAGCAGTGACCGACAGGGATCCTCCACAGATACGCAGTATTTT. Protein: CASSDRQGSSTDTQYF.

The chain joins TRBV7-9 to TRBJ2-2, with 13 bases lining up with TRBD2. The germline CDR1 and CDR2 sequences are SEHNR and FQNEAQ (reference sequence). V lost 5 bases and J lost 1; bases outside the gene matches: 4. This CDR3 has 17 amino acids. CDR3 in amino acids: CASSTSGGARNTGELFF. The CDR3 region has the DNA TGTGCCAGCAGCACTAGCGGGGGGGCTCGGAACACCGGGGAGCTGTTTTTT.

The V and J genes are TRBV30 and TRBJ1-2; 7 bases fit TRBD1. Trimming cost V 3 bases and J 5 bases; bases outside gene matches: 6. The CDR3 has 13 residues. Per germline, CDR1 GTSNPN and CDR2 SVGIG (reference sequence). The CDR3 nucleotides read TGTGCCTGGAGCGGACAGGCCGCGTATGGCTACACCTTC. This encodes CAWSGQAAYGYTF. Combining the CDR3 with reference TRBV30 and TRBJ1-2 gives the whole variable domain SQTIHQWPATLVQPVGSPLSLECTVEGTSNPNLYWYRQAAGRGLQLLFYSVGIGQISSEVPQNLSASRPQDRQFILSSKKLLLSDSGFYLCAWSGQAAYGYTFGSGTRLTVV.

The V call is TRBV28, the J call TRBJ2-5, with 9 bases that match TRBD2. CDR3 length: 15 residues. Germline values: CDR1 MDHEN, CDR2 SYDVKM. Trimming at V came to 5 bases and at J to 3 bases, leaving 7 bases not matched to a gene. The CDR3 bases are TGTGCCAGCAGTGAGCGGGGGGTTGTTGAAGAGACCCAGTACTTC. Its translation: CASSERGVVEETQYF.

V and J are TRBV7-6 and TRBJ2-1, with TRBD2 identical over 10 bases. The germline V gene encodes CDR1 SGHVS and CDR2 FNYEAQ. There are 19 residues in the CDR3. J gave up 0 bases and V 5 bases, and 13 bases lay outside the gene matches. This CDR3 is CASSQEGTSAFGSYNEQFF. The CDR3 DNA reads as TGTGCCAGCAGCCAAGAAGGGACTAGCGCATTCGGCTCCTACAATGAGCAGTTCTTC.

The chain carries TRBV11-2 and TRBJ2-6; possibly TRBD1 for D (5 bases). Trimming removed 5 bases from V and 2 bases from J, with 10 bases in between. There are 15 residues in the CDR3. Germline lookup yields CDR1 SGHAT and CDR2 FQNNGV. The CDR3 coding sequence is TGTGCCAGCAGCCAAGGACAACCTGGGGCCAACGTCCTGACTTTC. Translation gives CASSQGQPGANVLTF. Filled out from reference TRBV11-2 and TRBJ2-6, the complete variable domain reads EAGVAQSPRYKIIEKRQSVAFWCNPISGHATLYWYQQILGQGPKLLIQFQNNGVVDDSQLPKDRFSAERLKGVDSTLKIQPAKLEDSAVYLCASSQGQPGANVLTFGAGSRLTVL.

The chain recombines TRBV6-6 with TRBJ2-7; 14 nucleotides match TRBD2. The CDR3 is 15 amino acids. The V gene's germline CDR1 is MNHNY and CDR2 SVGAGI (reference sequence). V lost 6 bases, J lost 6 bases, and 7 bases stayed unmatched. CDR3 loop: CASSHGTSGGGEQYF. The DNA of the CDR3 is TGTGCCAGCAGCCATGGGACTAGCGGGGGTGGCGAGCAGTACTTC.

The chain links TRBV5-8 to TRBJ1-5, with D possibly TRBD1 on 5 matching bases. The V gene's germline CDR1 is SGHTS and CDR2 YDEGEE. V gave up 5 bases and J gave up 5 bases, with 8 bases separating them. CDR3 length: 12 amino acids. CDR3 loop: CASSSGDQPQHF. CDR3 bases: TGTGCCAGCAGTTCGGGGGATCAGCCCCAGCATTTT.

The gene calls are TRBV2 and TRBJ2-3; tentatively, D is TRBD1 (6 bases). Between the trimmed V and J ends, which lost 5 bases and 0 bases, there was a span of 12 bases. This CDR3 comprises 15 residues. The germline CDR1 and CDR2 sequences are SNHLY and FYNNEI. In DNA form, the CDR3 reads TGTGCCAGCAGTCTTCCGGGACAAAGCACAGATACGCAGTATTTT. This translates into CASSLPGQSTDTQYF.

This clone was detected a few times. The chain is built from TRBV11-2 and TRBJ2-3; TRBD1 matches 8 bases. From germline, CDR1 is SGHAT and CDR2 FQNNGV. With 3 bases clipped from V and 3 bases from J, the junction kept 8 bases outside the gene matches. The CDR3 has 16 residues. The CDR3 nucleotides read TGTGCCAGCAGCTTGACTGGGACAGGAAGGACAGATACGCAGTATTTT. Translated, it gives CASSLTGTGRTDTQYF.

CDR3 sequence: CASSLGPGQNYEQYF. The CDR3 coding sequence is TGTGCCAGCAGCTTGGGCCCGGGACAGAACTACGAGCAGTACTTC. This chain links TRBV7-2 with TRBJ2-7; 7 bases match TRBD1. The trim removed 3 bases at V and 3 bases at J, leaving 8 bases unmatched. Germline V gene sequence: CDR1 SGHTA, CDR2 FQGNSA. The length of the CDR3 is 15 residues.

The V gene is TRBV7-9, the J gene TRBJ2-7; D gene ambiguous. V was shortened by 0 bases and J by 5 bases, with 14 bases between the two germline ends. CDR1 and CDR2 (germline): SEHNR, FQNEAQ (reference sequence). The CDR3 runs 15 residues. In DNA, the CDR3 is TGTGCCAGCAGCTTAGCCGCAGGTCCCAAGGACGAGCAGTACTTC. Translation gives CASSLAAGPKDEQYF.

In this sample, this clone turned up a few times. This chain connects TRBV13 to TRBJ2-1, with 7 nucleotides matching TRBD2. The CDR3 spans 16 residues. J was trimmed by 0 bases and V by 5 bases; bases with no gene match: 7. In germline, CDR1 is PRHDT, CDR2 FYEKMQ (reference sequence). CDR3 region: CASSPSPGGSYNEQFF. The CDR3, as DNA: TGTGCCAGCAGCCCTAGCCCGGGGGGCTCCTACAATGAGCAGTTCTTC.

The V and J genes are TRBV10-3 and TRBJ1-4; TRBD1 might be the D (6 bases). Germline CDR1 ENHRY, CDR2 SYGVKD. The CDR3 totals 13 residues. Trimming took 9 bases from V and 5 from J, leaving 13 bases between them. CDR3 residues: CAMGGGQNEKLFF. CDR3 nucleotides: TGTGCCATGGGAGGGGGTCAGAATGAAAAACTGTTTTTT.

This sequence joins TRBV4-2 and TRBJ1-1; TRBD1 matches at 11 bases. Germline trimming cut 3 bases from V and 4 bases from J; bases unmatched to any gene: 7. From germline, CDR1 is LGHNA and CDR2 YNFKEQ. CDR3 length: 16 residues. The DNA of the CDR3 is TGTGCCAGCAGCCATACACCCGGGACAGGGGGCACTGAAGCTTTCTTT. As protein: CASSHTPGTGGTEAFF.

This chain joins TRBV2 and TRBJ2-7, with a possible D match to TRBD2 (5 bases). CDR1 is SNHLY and CDR2 is FYNNEI in the germline V gene. The germline V and J ends were trimmed by 6 bases and 0 bases, with 15 bases remaining between them. The CDR3 is 15 residues long. CDR3 nucleotide sequence: TGTGCCAGCAGGCCCGGGGTGATAAGCTCCTACGAGCAGTACTTC. It is translated as CASRPGVISSYEQYF.

The chain couples TRBV7-8 to TRBJ1-3; D gene ambiguous. Trimming removed 0 bases at V and 3 bases at J, with 15 bases between. Germline V lookup: CDR1 SGHVS, CDR2 FQNEAQ. CDR3 length equals 17 residues. The CDR3 nucleotides are TGTGCCAGCAGCTTAGCGATACGGGGAGCAAGTGGAAACACCATATATTTT. Translated: CASSLAIRGASGNTIYF.

The gene calls are TRBV29-1 and TRBJ2-1; a possible D gene is TRBD2 (6 bases). CDR1 SQVTM and CDR2 ANQGSEA come from the germline V gene. The CDR3 extends over 10 amino acids. The germline V and J ends were trimmed by 6 bases and 10 bases, with 10 bases remaining between them. CDR3: CSVAGGEQFF. CDR3 nucleotides: TGCAGCGTCGCCGGAGGGGAGCAGTTCTTC.

The chain couples TRBV7-2 to TRBJ1-4; a weak D match, TRBD1 (5 bases). CDR3 length: 16 amino acids. The ends were cut back, 1 base at V and 4 bases at J, with 13 bases in the middle. Germline V gives CDR1 SGHTA, CDR2 FQGNSA. CDR3 amino acids: CASSLGLGRDNEKLFF. As DNA, the CDR3 is TGTGCCAGCAGCTTAGGATTGGGCAGGGATAATGAAAAACTGTTTTTT.

V usage is TRBV7-7 and J usage is TRBJ2-3; TRBD1 matches 11 bases. CDR1 SSHAT and CDR2 FNYEAQ come from the germline V gene (reference sequence). CDR3 size: 16 residues. J gave up 5 bases and V 5 bases, and 9 bases lay outside the gene matches. The CDR3 here is CASSPRTGGMGDTQYF. As DNA, the CDR3 is TGTGCCAGCAGCCCCAGGACAGGGGGCATGGGAGATACGCAGTATTTT.

This chain links TRBV27 with TRBJ1-1; D may be TRBD1 (6 bases). Trimming removed 5 bases from V and 5 bases from J, with 18 bases in between. In germline, CDR1 is MNHEY, CDR2 SMNVEV (reference sequence). This CDR3 region has 15 residues. The CDR3 DNA sequence: TGTGCCAGCAGTACCTCAGGGGAGGGGGTTACTGAAGCTTTCTTT. It codes for CASSTSGEGVTEAFF.

This clone has a handful of counts. The CDR3 nucleotides are TGTGCCAGCAGTTCTTCAATCTCGACAGGGATGAAGAACACTGAAGCTTTCTTT. Encoded protein: CASSSSISTGMKNTEAFF. This sequence joins TRBV2 and TRBJ1-1; 7 nucleotides line up with TRBD1. After removal of 5 bases from V and 1 base from J, the junction contained 16 bases not matched to a gene. Germline CDR1 reads SNHLY; CDR2 reads FYNNEI. The length of the CDR3 is 18 residues.